Sequencing of this T cell receptor (beta chain) was carried out in a study of CD8+ T cells in alopecia areata. Turning to this clone: The sample carries other DNA sequences with the same CDR3.

Treatment noted: oral pan-JAK inhibitor, 5-10 mg twice daily. RNA was extracted and reverse transcribed into cDNA as the sequencing template. Here immunoSEQ multiplex PCR was the method, and the copy in TCRdb shows in-frame clones only, minus some. The data hold hundreds of thousands of clones, with under 70% observed a single time. This CDR3 contains 12 residues. Germline CDR1 and CDR2: SGHDT and YYEEEE. The V end was cut by 0 bases, the J end by 8 bases, with 6 bases between. The material was CD4+ T cells sorted from blood, obtained around week 44, from a patient treated with tofacitinib. The chain has TRBV5-6 and TRBJ2-1; D call uncertain. The TCR comes from a human donor with alopecia areata. In DNA form, the CDR3 reads TGTGCCAGCAGCTTGGTAGGTTATGAGCAGTTCTTC. Its protein product is CASSLVGYEQFF.